This T cell receptor beta chain was identified in a study of monozygotic twins with inflammatory bowel disease (dated by TCRdb to 2018 to 2020). As for the study more broadly: The full study comprised 28 monozygotic twin pairs: nine German pairs (four IBD-concordant, five IBD-discordant) and 19 IBD-discordant Danish pairs. The search for disease-associated traits relied mainly on comparing, within discordant pairs, IBD patients with their genetically identical healthy co-twins. Each individual had, on average, about 151 000 unique TCRalpha sequences and 181 000 unique TCRbeta sequences available for analysis.

In regard to this clonotype: Its antigen is still unknown.

The study at large found these results: No single strong signal or clonotype linked to IBD turned up in the results, so the idea that one exists was not supported. No difference in repertoire similarity was observed between concordant and discordant twins, possibly owing to limited statistical power. Background noise and inter-individual variability may have been introduced into the repertoires by the differing immunosuppressive treatments among patients. TCRbeta repertoire diversity, by inverse Simpson index, was decreased in IBD patients compared with their healthy co-twins. Fewer clonotypes were shared with other individuals by IBD patients than by healthy twins, most markedly in patients showing signs of disease activity. Distinction between different T cell subtypes could not be achieved in the analysis.

The library came from 5' RACE. For each TCR library, around 3,500 ng of total RNA was used. For each sample, cDNA was synthesized in eight separate reactions using SMARTScribe reverse transcriptase. Unique molecular identifiers containing a 6-nucleotide sample barcode were introduced through template switching during cDNA synthesis. TCRalpha and TCRbeta cDNA was amplified by two nested PCRs of approximately 17 and 9 cycles, with bead purification after each PCR. Before amplification, the cDNA was both treated with uracil DNA-glycosylase and purified with the QIAquick PCR purification kit. The second PCR added Illumina TruSeq-compatible adapters along with sample-specific barcodes. Library quality and concentration were assessed using TapeStation and Qubit, and approximately 5 ng of each library was pooled. The pooled libraries were sequenced with 2 x 100 bp reads and custom sequencing primers on an Illumina HiSeq2500 single-index Rapid Run. The paper's processing steps were these. PCR and sequencing errors were corrected by UMI-based consensus assembly using MiGEC version 1.2.6. MiXCR version 2.1.1 handled V(D)J alignment, clonotype assembly and CDR3 extraction. Normalisation of gene usage, clonotype sharing and MAIT/NKT TCR abundance was achieved by analysing the top 1000, 10 000 and 20 000 clonotypes per sample. After downsampling to 27 000 UMIs, diversity was calculated as the inverse Simpson index using the vegan R package. Paired Mann-Whitney U tests on discordant twin pairs were used, with Benjamini-Hochberg multiple-testing correction. The reads, reprocessed by TCRdb, yield one row per CDR3 protein sequence and no DNA. These V and J calls originate from TCRdb's pipeline instead of the authors' own analysis. This specimen's table enumerates some 450,000 distinct CDR3 sequences. 2% to 3% of the sample belongs to the ten largest clones.

Based on the germline V gene, the CDR1 and CDR2 sequences are SGHRS and YFSETQ. The CDR3, cysteine through phenylalanine, is 15 amino acids long. The DNA is unrecorded. From each donor, a roughly 2.5 ml peripheral blood sample was collected into PAXgene tubes and stored at -80 degrees C. Total RNA was isolated from whole blood with the PAXgene blood miRNA kit on an automated QIAcube, without T cell sorting. Deep TCRalpha and TCRbeta repertoire profiling with unique molecular barcoding was performed on peripheral blood of monozygotic twin pairs concordant or discordant for inflammatory bowel disease. For every twin pair, smoking habits were documented, and each individual was categorised as a current, former or never smoker.

The specimen was blood. Recombination connected TRBV5-1 to TRBJ2-5; the D gene TCRdb calls, TRBD1, cannot be checked with no DNA. The clonotype originates from a human donor with ulcerative colitis or Crohn's disease, or a healthy co-twin of an affected twin (not recorded which). The CDR3 loop reads CASSSVTAFQETQYF.